These T cell receptor beta chains were read from a single sample in a study of T cells in Graves' hyperthyroidism and ophthalmopathy. TCRdb reanalysed the multiplex PCR reads using MiXCR and keeps one entry per CDR3 protein. This table holds about 360,000 distinct CDR3 sequences, more than 20% found once. The sequenced material came from blood. The receptors come from a middle-aged man with Graves' hyperthyroidism. Each CDR3 is given with its conserved first and last residue. A D gene is named only where the DNA matches it firmly. Size tells how often a clone was seen (once, few, many) or the class of an expanded clone, and some rows leave it out.

j_call: TRBJ1-2
clone_size: -
d_call: -
v_call: TRBV27
cdr3_aa: CASSLTGMGYGYTF
cdr3_nt: TGTGCCAGCAGTCTGACAGGTATGGGCTATGGCTACACCTTC

j_call: TRBJ1-2
clone_size: -
d_call: -
v_call: TRBV29-1
cdr3_aa: CSALGDGYGYTF
cdr3_nt: TGCAGCGCCCTCGGGGACGGCTATGGCTACACCTTC

j_call: TRBJ2-7
clone_size: many
d_call: -
v_call: TRBV2
cdr3_aa: CASMNNVYEQYF
cdr3_nt: TGTGCCAGCATGAATAATGTTTACGAGCAGTACTTC

j_call: TRBJ1-1
clone_size: few
d_call: TRBD1
v_call: TRBV19
cdr3_aa: CASRFHRGPEAFF
cdr3_nt: TGTGCCAGTAGGTTCCACAGGGGACCCGAAGCTTTCTTT

j_call: TRBJ1-1
clone_size: few
d_call: -
v_call: TRBV7-9
cdr3_aa: CASSLTGWGMNTEAFF
cdr3_nt: TGTGCCAGCAGCCTCACAGGGTGGGGAATGAACACTGAAGCTTTCTTT

j_call: TRBJ2-5
clone_size: few
d_call: -
v_call: TRBV20-1
cdr3_aa: CSARAEPLETQYF
cdr3_nt: TGCAGTGCTAGAGCGGAGCCCCTGGAGACCCAGTACTTC

j_call: TRBJ2-5
clone_size: -
d_call: TRBD2
v_call: TRBV20-1
cdr3_aa: CSAQLGTSGRIRETQYF
cdr3_nt: TGCAGTGCCCAATTGGGGACTAGCGGGCGGATAAGGGAGACCCAGTACTTC

j_call: TRBJ2-1
clone_size: many
d_call: -
v_call: TRBV7-2
cdr3_aa: CASSAGTSSYNEQFF
cdr3_nt: TGTGCCAGCTCAGCCGGGACTTCGTCCTACAATGAGCAGTTCTTC

j_call: TRBJ1-2
clone_size: -
d_call: -
v_call: TRBV6-1
cdr3_aa: CASSELGNYGYTF
cdr3_nt: TGTGCCAGCAGTGAACTGGGTAACTATGGCTACACCTTC

j_call: TRBJ2-7
clone_size: many
d_call: -
v_call: TRBV28
cdr3_aa: CASSFPTSSSYEQYF
cdr3_nt: TGTGCCAGCAGTTTCCCCACTAGTAGCTCCTACGAGCAGTACTTC

j_call: TRBJ1-1
clone_size: -
d_call: -
v_call: TRBV19
cdr3_aa: CASSITLQWENTEAFF
cdr3_nt: TGTGCCAGTAGTATAACCCTACAGTGGGAGAACACTGAAGCTTTCTTT

j_call: TRBJ2-2
clone_size: -
d_call: -
v_call: TRBV15
cdr3_aa: CATSRGGTGELFF
cdr3_nt: TGTGCCACCAGCAGAGGTGGCACCGGGGAGCTGTTTTTT

j_call: TRBJ2-5
clone_size: many
d_call: TRBD2
v_call: TRBV18
cdr3_aa: CASSLKREDQYF
cdr3_nt: TGTGCCAGCTCACTCAAGCGGGAGGACCAGTACTTC

j_call: TRBJ2-2
clone_size: -
d_call: TRBD2
v_call: TRBV7-9
cdr3_aa: CASSSSGWLAGEGTGELFF
cdr3_nt: TGTGCCAGCAGCTCTTCGGGTTGGCTAGCGGGAGAGGGCACCGGGGAGCTGTTTTTT

j_call: TRBJ2-7
clone_size: -
d_call: -
v_call: TRBV7-9
cdr3_aa: CASSPPNTRTYEQYF
cdr3_nt: TGTGCCAGCAGCCCCCCCAACACTCGTACCTACGAGCAGTACTTC

j_call: TRBJ2-7
clone_size: few
d_call: -
v_call: TRBV10-3
cdr3_aa: CAISSRDMQGPHEQYF
cdr3_nt: TGTGCCATCAGTAGTCGGGACATGCAGGGGCCCCACGAGCAGTACTTC

j_call: TRBJ2-7
clone_size: few
d_call: -
v_call: TRBV6-1
cdr3_aa: CASRDRDRLVHEQYF
cdr3_nt: TGTGCCAGCAGGGACCGAGACAGGCTGGTACACGAGCAGTACTTC

j_call: TRBJ1-1
clone_size: -
d_call: -
v_call: TRBV28
cdr3_aa: CASSPWDNTEAFF
cdr3_nt: TGTGCCAGCTCCCCGTGGGATAACACTGAAGCTTTCTTT

j_call: TRBJ2-7
clone_size: -
d_call: TRBD1
v_call: TRBV6-1
cdr3_aa: CASGWDRTYEQYF
cdr3_nt: TGTGCCAGCGGATGGGACAGGACCTACGAGCAGTACTTC

j_call: TRBJ2-7
clone_size: -
d_call: TRBD1
v_call: TRBV10-3
cdr3_aa: CAISKDRDSYEQYF
cdr3_nt: TGTGCCATCAGTAAGGACAGGGACTCCTACGAGCAGTACTTC

j_call: TRBJ2-3
clone_size: -
d_call: TRBD2
v_call: TRBV20-1
cdr3_aa: CSARDQRTSGPDTQYF
cdr3_nt: TGCAGTGCTAGAGATCAACGGACTAGCGGACCAGATACGCAGTATTTT

j_call: TRBJ1-1
clone_size: many
d_call: TRBD1
v_call: TRBV5-1
cdr3_aa: CASIPSTGGLTEAFF
cdr3_nt: TGCGCCAGCATTCCTTCGACAGGGGGCCTCACTGAAGCTTTCTTT

j_call: TRBJ1-1
clone_size: -
d_call: TRBD1
v_call: TRBV5-1
cdr3_aa: CASSSGSNSTGGETEAFF
cdr3_nt: TGCGCCAGCAGCTCAGGGTCCAACAGTACAGGGGGGGAGACTGAAGCTTTCTTT

j_call: TRBJ2-7
clone_size: few
d_call: -
v_call: TRBV20-1
cdr3_aa: CSARDITDEQYF
cdr3_nt: TGCAGTGCTAGAGATATAACCGACGAGCAGTACTTC

j_call: TRBJ2-7
clone_size: -
d_call: TRBD2
v_call: TRBV20-1
cdr3_aa: CSARDRAGRDFEQYF
cdr3_nt: TGCAGTGCTAGAGATCGAGCCGGGAGGGACTTCGAGCAGTACTTC

j_call: TRBJ2-3
clone_size: -
d_call: -
v_call: TRBV12-5
cdr3_aa: CASGPAIGGGTDTQYF
cdr3_nt: TGTGCTAGTGGTCCTGCGATAGGGGGGGGCACAGATACGCAGTATTTT

j_call: TRBJ1-4
clone_size: once
d_call: TRBD1
v_call: TRBV10-3
cdr3_aa: CAIKGQGDEKLFF
cdr3_nt: TGTGCCATCAAGGGACAGGGCGATGAAAAACTGTTTTTT

j_call: TRBJ2-5
clone_size: -
d_call: TRBD1
v_call: TRBV10-3
cdr3_aa: CAISEDRDATQYF
cdr3_nt: TGTGCCATCAGCGAGGACAGGGACGCGACCCAGTACTTC

j_call: TRBJ2-7
clone_size: few
d_call: -
v_call: TRBV29-1
cdr3_aa: CSVAGLFMDEQYF
cdr3_nt: TGCAGCGTCGCGGGACTCTTTATGGACGAGCAGTACTTC

j_call: TRBJ1-2
clone_size: -
d_call: TRBD1
v_call: TRBV3-1
cdr3_aa: CASSLGQGWDYTF
cdr3_nt: TGTGCCAGCAGTCTAGGACAGGGTTGGGACTACACCTTC

j_call: TRBJ2-1
clone_size: many
d_call: TRBD2
v_call: TRBV3-1
cdr3_aa: CASRLGTSGAYNEQFF
cdr3_nt: TGTGCCAGCAGACTGGGGACTAGCGGGGCCTACAATGAGCAGTTCTTC

j_call: TRBJ2-1
clone_size: many
d_call: -
v_call: TRBV12-3/TRBV12-4
cdr3_aa: CASRESSYNEQFF
cdr3_nt: TGTGCCAGCAGGGAGAGCTCCTACAATGAGCAGTTCTTC

j_call: TRBJ2-5
clone_size: few
d_call: TRBD2
v_call: TRBV20-1
cdr3_aa: CSARDERTSGTAGTQYF
cdr3_nt: TGCAGTGCTAGAGACGAAAGGACTAGCGGCACCGCAGGGACCCAGTACTTC

j_call: TRBJ2-7
clone_size: many
d_call: TRBD1
v_call: TRBV11-2
cdr3_aa: CASSLGTAYEQYF
cdr3_nt: TGTGCCAGCAGCTTGGGGACAGCCTACGAGCAGTACTTC

j_call: TRBJ2-5
clone_size: -
d_call: -
v_call: TRBV12-3/TRBV12-4
cdr3_aa: CASSFRLVEETQYF
cdr3_nt: TGTGCCAGCAGTTTCAGACTAGTCGAAGAGACCCAGTACTTC

j_call: TRBJ1-1
clone_size: -
d_call: -
v_call: TRBV29-1
cdr3_aa: CSVDLGADEAFF
cdr3_nt: TGCAGCGTTGATCTAGGGGCGGATGAAGCTTTCTTT

j_call: TRBJ1-5
clone_size: few
d_call: -
v_call: TRBV15
cdr3_aa: CATRTGWGSNQPQHF
cdr3_nt: TGTGCCACCAGAACAGGGTGGGGTAGCAATCAGCCCCAGCATTTT

j_call: TRBJ2-7
clone_size: once
d_call: TRBD2
v_call: TRBV6-1
cdr3_aa: CASSEGREDLYEQYF
cdr3_nt: TGTGCCAGCAGTGAAGGGCGGGAGGACCTATACGAGCAGTACTTC

j_call: TRBJ2-7
clone_size: many
d_call: TRBD2
v_call: TRBV5-1
cdr3_aa: CASSLDGTSVDEQYF
cdr3_nt: TGCGCCAGCAGCTTGGATGGGACTAGCGTGGACGAGCAGTACTTC

j_call: TRBJ1-4
clone_size: few
d_call: TRBD1
v_call: TRBV5-1
cdr3_aa: CASSIGQGPNEKLFF
cdr3_nt: TGCGCCAGCAGCATTGGACAGGGGCCGAATGAAAAACTGTTTTTT

j_call: TRBJ2-2
clone_size: few
d_call: TRBD2
v_call: TRBV5-1
cdr3_aa: CASTQTSAANTGELFF
cdr3_nt: TGCGCCAGCACCCAGACTAGCGCCGCGAACACCGGGGAGCTGTTTTTT

j_call: TRBJ2-1
clone_size: -
d_call: -
v_call: TRBV12-3/TRBV12-4
cdr3_aa: CASSQGRTEYNEQFF
cdr3_nt: TGTGCCAGCAGTCAAGGTAGGACGGAATACAATGAGCAGTTCTTC

j_call: TRBJ1-5
clone_size: -
d_call: -
v_call: TRBV20-1
cdr3_aa: CSASYGSHQPQHF
cdr3_nt: TGCAGTGCTAGTTACGGGTCTCATCAGCCCCAGCATTTT

j_call: TRBJ2-1
clone_size: many
d_call: TRBD2
v_call: TRBV7-9
cdr3_aa: CASSRTSGRFDEQFF
cdr3_nt: TGTGCCAGCAGTCGAACTAGCGGGAGGTTTGATGAGCAGTTCTTC

j_call: TRBJ2-1
clone_size: many
d_call: -
v_call: TRBV11-2
cdr3_aa: CASRTGWNEQFF
cdr3_nt: TGTGCCAGCAGAACCGGTTGGAATGAGCAGTTCTTC

j_call: TRBJ1-5
clone_size: -
d_call: -
v_call: TRBV10-2
cdr3_aa: CASSETDSNQPQHF
cdr3_nt: TGCGCCAGCAGTGAGACGGATAGCAATCAGCCCCAGCATTTT

j_call: TRBJ2-2
clone_size: many
d_call: -
v_call: TRBV6-1
cdr3_aa: CASTEGNTGELFF
cdr3_nt: TGTGCCAGCACTGAGGGGAACACCGGGGAGCTGTTTTTT

j_call: TRBJ2-3
clone_size: few
d_call: TRBD2
v_call: TRBV29-1
cdr3_aa: CSVESGVGTDTQYF
cdr3_nt: TGCAGCGTTGAAAGCGGGGTCGGAACAGATACGCAGTATTTT

j_call: TRBJ1-2
clone_size: many
d_call: -
v_call: TRBV28
cdr3_aa: CASSQMGGYTF
cdr3_nt: TGTGCCAGCAGCCAAATGGGAGGCTACACCTTC

j_call: TRBJ1-5
clone_size: -
d_call: -
v_call: TRBV2
cdr3_aa: CASSGLGGTQPQHF
cdr3_nt: TGTGCCAGCAGTGGACTGGGGGGGACTCAGCCCCAGCATTTT

j_call: TRBJ2-3
clone_size: -
d_call: TRBD2
v_call: TRBV29-1
cdr3_aa: CSVEGLAGGPRDTQYF
cdr3_nt: TGCAGCGTTGAAGGGCTAGCGGGAGGGCCACGAGATACGCAGTATTTT

j_call: TRBJ1-1
clone_size: many
d_call: -
v_call: TRBV29-1
cdr3_aa: CSVDPTGFSEAFF
cdr3_nt: TGCAGCGTTGACCCCACAGGGTTCTCTGAAGCTTTCTTT

j_call: TRBJ2-1
clone_size: few
d_call: -
v_call: TRBV7-9
cdr3_aa: CASSLAQGGLNEQFF
cdr3_nt: TGTGCCAGCAGCTTAGCGCAAGGAGGGCTCAATGAGCAGTTCTTC

j_call: TRBJ2-6
clone_size: few
d_call: -
v_call: TRBV28
cdr3_aa: CASSLGRISGANVLTF
cdr3_nt: TGTGCCAGCAGTTTAGGCAGAATCTCTGGGGCCAACGTCCTGACTTTC

j_call: TRBJ1-1
clone_size: many
d_call: -
v_call: TRBV12-3/TRBV12-4
cdr3_aa: CASSSTRTEAFF
cdr3_nt: TGTGCCAGCAGTTCGACACGCACTGAAGCTTTCTTT